This TCR beta chain stems from a study of T cell responses to AZD1222 COVID-19 vaccine. Study-wide points: Targets within unmutated variant regions were reportedly found for nearly half of spike-specific TCRs. Baseline seropositives among AZD1222 recipients totaled only 5 or 6. CD4 TCRs associated with vaccination spanned spike, dominating at 160-218 and 743-854.

Turning to this clone: Its antigen is unknown.

The repertoire was sequenced with immunoSEQ multiplex PCR; TCRdb's copy has only in-frame clones and lacks some. The sample has approximately 150,000 clones, approximately 92% seen once; the top ten hold 1.5% to 2%. The CDR3 sequence is 13 residues long. With V trimmed by 4 bases and J by 7 bases, 5 bases remained unmatched. The germline CDR1 and CDR2 sequences are LGHDT and YNNKEL (reference sequence). The input for sequencing was peripheral blood, taken 28 days after the second AZD1222 dose. This TCR derives from an adult who received the AZD1222 COVID-19 vaccine. This chain links TRBV3-1 (or the pseudogene TRBV3-2) with TRBJ1-2; 8 positions match TRBD1. The CDR3 DNA reads as TGTGCCAGCAGCCCGGACAGGGTCGGTGGCTACACCTTC. It encodes CASSPDRVGGYTF.